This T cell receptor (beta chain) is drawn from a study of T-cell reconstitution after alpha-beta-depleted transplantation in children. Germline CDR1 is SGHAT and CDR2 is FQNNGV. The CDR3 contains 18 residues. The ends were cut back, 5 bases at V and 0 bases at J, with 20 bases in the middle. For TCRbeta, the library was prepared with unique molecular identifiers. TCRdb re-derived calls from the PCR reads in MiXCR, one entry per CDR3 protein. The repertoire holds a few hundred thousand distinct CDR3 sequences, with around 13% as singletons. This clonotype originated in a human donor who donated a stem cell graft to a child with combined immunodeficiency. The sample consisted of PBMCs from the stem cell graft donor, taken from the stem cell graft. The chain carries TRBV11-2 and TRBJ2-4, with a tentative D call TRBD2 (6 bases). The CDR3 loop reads CASSPIPAMREAKNIQYF. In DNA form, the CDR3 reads TGTGCCAGCAGCCCGATCCCCGCCATGCGGGAAGCCAAAAACATTCAGTACTTC.